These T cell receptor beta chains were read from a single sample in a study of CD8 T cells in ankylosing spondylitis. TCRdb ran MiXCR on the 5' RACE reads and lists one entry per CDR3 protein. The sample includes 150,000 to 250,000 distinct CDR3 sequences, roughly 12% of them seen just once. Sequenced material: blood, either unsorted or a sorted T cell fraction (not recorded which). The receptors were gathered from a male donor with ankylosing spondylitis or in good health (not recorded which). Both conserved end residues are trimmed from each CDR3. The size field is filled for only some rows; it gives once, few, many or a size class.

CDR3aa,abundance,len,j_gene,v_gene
ASSQDRTGVRTEAF,many,14,TRBJ1-1,TRBV3-1
ASSVGGGAIYNEQF,NA,14,TRBJ2-1,TRBV9
ASSLSGSQYNEQF,NA,13,TRBJ2-1,TRBV11-2
ASRGQTFFDNEQF,NA,13,TRBJ2-1,TRBV5-6
ASSLWSSGSNEQF,NA,13,TRBJ2-1,TRBV7-6
ASSQDTQGDQPQH,few,13,TRBJ1-5,TRBV4-1
ASTQRGQVDGYT,once,12,TRBJ1-2,TRBV6-2/TRBV6-3
SVPRDYITDTQY,few,12,TRBJ2-3,TRBV29-1
SVPSGTSYNEQF,few,12,TRBJ2-1,TRBV20-1
SARGSNTGELF,few,11,TRBJ2-2,TRBV20-1
ASSLLGASTYEQY,few,13,TRBJ2-7,TRBV5-1
ASSDRSGEGYEQY,many,13,TRBJ2-7,TRBV6-4
ASSQGGGGYT,few,10,TRBJ1-2,TRBV3-1
ASRSGEVETQY,NA,11,TRBJ2-5,TRBV2
ASSTYRGALQNIQY,NA,14,TRBJ2-4,TRBV6-1
ASSLGPQGIQY,NA,11,TRBJ2-4,TRBV7-9
ASSRGTMNTEAF,few,12,TRBJ1-1,TRBV11-3
ASSLLAGADTQY,many,12,TRBJ2-3,TRBV27
ASSLSDSHGYT,few,11,TRBJ1-2,TRBV27
ATTDRDRPHSEQF,few,13,TRBJ2-1,TRBV15
ASSSGVEQF,many,9,TRBJ2-1,TRBV5-1
ASSQEERGVVETQY,NA,14,TRBJ2-5,TRBV4-1
ASSEGGVSYEQY,few,12,TRBJ2-7,TRBV4-1
ASSWTGSSLH,NA,10,TRBJ1-6,TRBV12-3/TRBV12-4
ASSSRTSGNYTGELF,once,15,TRBJ2-2,TRBV19
ASSQKWTSGPSSYEQY,NA,16,TRBJ2-7,TRBV4-1
ASSPAFAYGYT,NA,11,TRBJ1-2,TRBV19
ASSVRQGGYNEQF,many,13,TRBJ2-1,TRBV4-1
ASSRPGTRSGYT,few,12,TRBJ1-2,TRBV12-3/TRBV12-4
ASSPGTSEGELF,few,12,TRBJ2-2,TRBV5-1
ASSSGGGPPEEF,NA,12,TRBJ2-1,TRBV5-4
SVEEPLRYNEQF,many,12,TRBJ2-1,TRBV29-1
ASSLEGQGGEYEQY,NA,14,TRBJ2-7,TRBV13
AISERTSGRRETQY,many,14,TRBJ2-5,TRBV10-3
ASTDPTSGSPGPQY,NA,14,TRBJ2-5,TRBV19
ASTDGATHQPQH,NA,12,TRBJ1-5,TRBV12-3/TRBV12-4
ASSHAGGYTEAF,many,12,TRBJ1-1,TRBV4-1
SALGGLADNEQF,few,12,TRBJ2-1,TRBV20-1
ASSMAENTDTQY,NA,12,TRBJ2-3,TRBV19
ASFLTGAAGELF,few,12,TRBJ2-2,TRBV19
ASASLGGSQPQH,many,12,TRBJ1-5,TRBV10-2